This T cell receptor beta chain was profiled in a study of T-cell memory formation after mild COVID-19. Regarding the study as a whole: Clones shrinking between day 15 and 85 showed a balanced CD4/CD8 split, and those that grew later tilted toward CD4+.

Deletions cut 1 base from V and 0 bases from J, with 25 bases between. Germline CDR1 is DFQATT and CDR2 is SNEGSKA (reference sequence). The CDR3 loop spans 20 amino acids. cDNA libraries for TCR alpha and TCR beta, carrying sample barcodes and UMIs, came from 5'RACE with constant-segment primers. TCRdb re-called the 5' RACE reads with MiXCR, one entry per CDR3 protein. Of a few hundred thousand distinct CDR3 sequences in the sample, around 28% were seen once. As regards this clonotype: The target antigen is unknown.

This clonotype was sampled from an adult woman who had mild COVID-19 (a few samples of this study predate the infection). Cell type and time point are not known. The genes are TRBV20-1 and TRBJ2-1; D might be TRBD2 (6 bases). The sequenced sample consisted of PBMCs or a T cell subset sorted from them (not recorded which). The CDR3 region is CSARVYHDGSTASSYNEQFF. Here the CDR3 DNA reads TGCAGTGCTAGAGTGTATCATGACGGGAGTACAGCGAGCTCCTACAATGAGCAGTTCTTC.